The next 11 T cell receptor beta chains were all read from a single sample in a study of radiotherapy plus CTLA-4 blockade in lung cancer. The assay was immunoSEQ multiplex PCR, and TCRdb's table has in-frame clones only and misses some. The data contain tens of thousands of clones, around 79% of them seen just once; the ten biggest clones take up 8% to 10%. This material consisted of peripheral blood, taken from a patient treated with radiotherapy plus ipilimumab. These receptor sequences come from a human donor with non-small cell lung cancer who had a complete response to radiotherapy plus ipilimumab.

The rearrangement uses TRBV7-2 and TRBJ2-7; 8 bases fit TRBD2. The V gene's germline CDR1 is SGHTA and CDR2 FQGNSA. V gave up 0 bases and J gave up 4 bases; unmatched junction bases: 5. CDR3 size: 15 residues. The CDR3 reads CASSLASGGGYEQYF. The CDR3 nucleotides are TGTGCCAGCAGCTTAGCGTCGGGGGGGGGATACGAGCAGTACTTC.

The chain employs TRBV11-2 and TRBJ1-1; D unresolved. V gave up 2 bases and J gave up 1 base, with 8 bases separating them. There are 14 residues in the CDR3. From germline, CDR1 is SGHAT and CDR2 FQNNGV. The CDR3 is CASSLSQRNTEAFF. Written as DNA, the CDR3 is TGTGCCAGCAGCTTAAGCCAAAGGAACACTGAAGCTTTCTTT.

Concerning this clone itself: Distinct nucleotide sequences in the sample also encode this CDR3. The chain employs TRBV4-3 and TRBJ1-2; D call uncertain. Germline CDR1 reads LGHNA; CDR2 reads YSLEER. The CDR3 contains 14 residues. V was shortened by 0 bases and J by 4 bases, with 9 bases between the two germline ends. The CDR3 region has the DNA TGCGCCAGCAGCCAAGATAGATCGGCCTATGGCTACACCTTC. Translated, it gives CASSQDRSAYGYTF.

The table lists this clone with a few counts. The chain couples TRBV10-3 to TRBJ1-4, with 9 nucleotides matching TRBD1. V shed 0 bases and J 8 bases; nucleotides not matched to a gene: 4. Germline V lookup: CDR1 ENHRY, CDR2 SYGVKD. This CDR3 contains 15 residues. CDR3 protein: CAISESRTGVEKLFF. As DNA, the CDR3 is TGTGCCATCAGTGAGTCACGGACAGGGGTGGAAAAACTGTTTTTT.

The rearrangement links TRBV6-5 to TRBJ1-1; the D gene is possibly TRBD1 (6 bases). This CDR3 contains 11 residues. Looked up from germline, CDR1 is MNHEY and CDR2 is SVGAGI. Trimming stripped 7 bases from V and 10 bases from J, with 13 bases between. CDR3 DNA sequence: TGTGCCAGCATCCAGGGGACCGGAGCTTTCTTT. Translated, it gives CASIQGTGAFF.

V and J are TRBV11-3 and TRBJ2-3, with D unclear. Germline V gene sequence: CDR1 SGHNT, CDR2 YENEEA. The CDR3 is 15 amino acids. V was clipped by 5 bases and J by 0 bases, with 12 bases between them. This chain's CDR3 is CASSPGWASTDTQYF. CDR3 bases: TGTGCCAGCAGCCCGGGTTGGGCGAGCACAGATACGCAGTATTTT.

The chain recombines TRBV5-4 with TRBJ2-3, with 7 bases lining up with TRBD1. V lost 4 bases to trimming and J lost 2 bases; unmatched junction nucleotides: 7. Germline V gene lookup returns CDR1 SGHNT and CDR2 YYREEE (reference sequence). The CDR3 is 15 amino acids. This CDR3 is CASSQQGPTTDTQYF. The CDR3 DNA is TGTGCCAGCAGCCAACAGGGGCCCACCACAGATACGCAGTATTTT.

This chain uses TRBV6-5 with TRBJ2-7, with 8 bases fitting TRBD1. CDR1 MNHEY and CDR2 SVGAGI come from the germline V gene. This CDR3 has 15 residues. V shed 2 bases, J shed 2 bases, and the junction held 5 bases outside the gene matches. The CDR3 is CASSYVGTGTYEQYV. DNA of the CDR3: TGTGCCAGCAGTTACGTCGGGACAGGAACCTACGAGCAGTACGTC.

The genes are TRBV9 and TRBJ2-2; no clear D gene. The CDR3 runs 14 residues. Germline CDR1 SGDLS, CDR2 YYNGEE. Trimming removed 0 bases at V and 5 bases at J, with 8 bases between. CDR3 in amino acids: CASSVGGPTGELFF. CDR3 coding DNA: TGTGCCAGCAGCGTAGGAGGCCCAACCGGGGAGCTGTTTTTT.

V is TRBV7-2 and J is TRBJ1-1; tentative D call: TRBD1 (5 bases). Germline CDR1 and CDR2: SGHTA and FQGNSA. The CDR3 consists of 14 residues. The V gene lost 3 bases and the J gene lost 2 bases, with 10 bases spanning the gap. The CDR3 DNA sequence: TGTGCCAGCAGCTTGATGGACATTAACACTGAAGCTTTCTTT. As protein: CASSLMDINTEAFF.

This rearrangement joins TRBV18 to TRBJ2-2, with D perhaps being TRBD1 or TRBD2 (5 bases each). This CDR3 is built from 17 residues. V was shortened by 4 bases and J by 3 bases, with 18 bases between the two germline ends. Germline CDR1 reads KGHSH; CDR2 reads LQKENI. In DNA, the CDR3 is TGTGCCAGCTCACAGGCCCTCAGAGGGGTCGACACCGGGGAGCTGTTTTTT. Translated: CASSQALRGVDTGELFF.